One and the same sample provided the 15 T cell receptor beta chains below, sequenced in a study of T cell repertoires in ileal Crohn's disease. Generated by immunoSEQ multiplex PCR, the TCRdb table keeps only in-frame clones and is missing some. The sample includes 4,500 to 6,500 clones, roughly 96% seen only once; the top ten take 0.3% to 0.35%. What was sequenced was ileal tissue. The origin of the receptors is an adult with Crohn's disease.

The chain has TRBV5-1 and TRBJ2-1; 9 positions agree with TRBD2. The CDR3 is made up of 18 amino acids. Germline V CDR1 and CDR2: SGHRS, YFSETQ. V gave up 3 bases and J gave up 4 bases; unmatched junction bases: 14. This chain's CDR3 is CASSSAGGASGEYNEQFF. CDR3 in DNA: TGCGCCAGCAGCTCCGCAGGGGGAGCTAGCGGGGAATACAATGAGCAGTTCTTC.

V and J are TRBV5-1 and TRBJ2-3; D is possibly TRBD1 (5 bases). Trimming removed 0 bases at V and 0 bases at J, with 11 bases between. Germline CDR1 and CDR2: SGHRS and YFSETQ. CDR3 size: 16 residues. Here the CDR3 DNA reads TGCGCCAGCAGCTTGGGGGGCCTCTCCAGCACAGATACGCAGTATTTT. Encoded protein: CASSLGGLSSTDTQYF.

The chain recombines TRBV28 with TRBJ1-1, with 9 bases matching TRBD1. V shed 8 bases, J shed 1 base, and the junction held 2 bases outside the gene matches. CDR1 MDHEN and CDR2 SYDVKM come from the germline V gene. The CDR3 runs 13 residues. The CDR3 nucleotides are TGTGCCAGCCTGGGACAGGGGAACACTGAAGCTTTCTTT. Its protein is CASLGQGNTEAFF.

V gene TRBV29-1 combines with J gene TRBJ2-1; 7 bases match TRBD1. The CDR3 runs 15 residues. V lost 6 bases to trimming and J lost 2 bases; unmatched junction nucleotides: 10. CDR1 SQVTM and CDR2 ANQGSEA come from the germline V gene. The CDR3 sequence: CSVIGTALTYNEQFF. The CDR3 DNA is TGCAGCGTGATCGGGACAGCGCTAACCTACAATGAGCAGTTCTTC.

This clone was seen once. The gene calls are TRBV11-2 and TRBJ2-1; the match to TRBD1 covers 8 bases. The junction had 7 bases not matched to a gene; V was cut back by 2 bases and J by 4 bases. Germline loops: CDR1 SGHAT, CDR2 FQNNGV. The CDR3 extends over 16 amino acids. The CDR3 protein is CASSLPRDRLYNEQFF. In DNA, the CDR3 is TGTGCCAGCAGCTTACCCCGGGACAGGCTGTACAATGAGCAGTTCTTC.

The chain joins TRBV4-2 to TRBJ2-5; TRBD2 matches 14 bases. V shed 1 base, J shed 5 bases, and the junction held 9 bases outside the gene matches. The CDR3 is 18 residues long. CDR1 is LGHNA, CDR2 YNFKEQ, per germline. CDR3 sequence: CASSQGGLAGAARETQYF. The DNA of the CDR3 is TGTGCCAGCAGCCAAGGGGGACTAGCGGGGGCAGCGCGGGAGACCCAGTACTTC.

The gene calls are TRBV6-1 and TRBJ2-2, with 7 positions matching TRBD1. The CDR3 runs to 13 residues. Germline values: CDR1 MNHNS, CDR2 SASEGT. CDR3 in DNA: TGTGGGTTGACAGGGTGGGGCACCGGGGAGCTGTTTTTT. Translation gives CGLTGWGTGELFF.

The chain uses TRBV30 and TRBJ1-1; D gene ambiguous. The CDR3 has 13 residues. In germline, CDR1 is GTSNPN, CDR2 SVGIG (reference sequence). With 2 bases removed from V and 1 base from J, the gap between germline ends came to 8 bases. CDR3 sequence (DNA): TGTGCCTGGAGTCACGGAGGGAACACTGAAGCTTTCTTT. This translates into CAWSHGGNTEAFF.

The rearrangement uses TRBV11-2 and TRBJ1-2; D gene ambiguous. CDR3 length: 14 amino acids. Germline V lookup: CDR1 SGHAT, CDR2 FQNNGV. With 5 bases removed from V and 3 bases from J, the gap between germline ends came to 13 bases. In nucleotides, the CDR3 is TGTGCCAGCAGCCCGAGCGGGGTGGACTATGGCTACACCTTC. Translating gives CASSPSGVDYGYTF.

This rearrangement joins TRBV7-2 to TRBJ2-2; D perhaps matches TRBD1 (5 bases). The CDR3 totals 15 residues. Germline-derived CDR1 and CDR2 are SGHTA and FQGNSA. Trimming took 2 bases from V and 4 from J, leaving 11 bases between them. CDR3 in DNA: TGTGCCAGCAGCTTATCCCAGGGCGGCACCGGGGAGCTGTTTTTT. It translates to CASSLSQGGTGELFF.

This rearrangement joins TRBV4-2 to TRBJ1-5; tentative D call: TRBD1 (6 bases). V gave up 2 bases and J gave up 5 bases, with 10 bases separating them. Germline lookup yields CDR1 LGHNA and CDR2 YNFKEQ. This CDR3 spans 14 amino acids. The CDR3 sequence is CASSQQGLHQPQHF. CDR3 nucleotides: TGTGCCAGCAGCCAACAGGGGCTCCATCAGCCCCAGCATTTT.

V and J are TRBV6-1 and TRBJ2-2; no definite D call. The length of the CDR3 is 11 residues. Looked up from germline, CDR1 is MNHNS and CDR2 is SASEGT. V lost 8 bases and J 7 bases, leaving 8 bases between the germline ends. CDR3 DNA: TGTGCCAGCCATACCTACGGGGAGCTGTTTTTT. The encoded protein is CASHTYGELFF.

V is TRBV7-2 and J is TRBJ2-1; possible D gene TRBD2, 5 bases. The CDR3 has 15 residues. Trimming cost V 1 base and J 4 bases, with 11 bases left between them. Germline V CDR1 and CDR2: SGHTA, FQGNSA. The DNA of the CDR3 is TGTGCCAGCAGCTTAGTCCCCGGGGAGTACAATGAGCAGTTCTTC. It codes for CASSLVPGEYNEQFF.

This chain joins TRBV4-2 and TRBJ2-3; 12 bases agree with TRBD1. CDR1 LGHNA and CDR2 YNFKEQ come from the germline V gene. The CDR3 totals 19 residues. Trimming removed 0 bases from V and 4 bases from J; junction bases left unmatched: 11. The CDR3 sequence: CASSQEAPLGQGASDTQYF. The CDR3, as DNA: TGTGCCAGCAGCCAAGAAGCCCCCCTGGGACAGGGGGCATCAGATACGCAGTATTTT.

This clone was observed once. This sequence joins TRBV18 and TRBJ2-5; possibly TRBD1 for D (6 bases). The CDR3 extends over 15 amino acids. With 5 bases removed from V and 2 bases from J, the gap between germline ends came to 15 bases. CDR1 and CDR2 from the germline V gene are KGHSH and LQKENI. This CDR3 is CASSARQDRQETQYF. For the CDR3, the DNA is TGTGCCAGCTCAGCCAGACAGGACAGACAAGAGACCCAGTACTTC.